Included here is one T cell receptor beta chain sequence, with context. The antigen is not known. The data belong to a study of cytomegalovirus exposure and HLA in healthy donors. PCR was performed using 60 Vbeta and 13 Jbeta primers. Measured with immunoSEQ multiplex PCR; TCRdb has only the in-frame clones, and not every one. The sample contains approximately 120,000 clones, about four fifths of which appear only once. The J segment lost 4 bases and the V segment lost 5 bases, leaving 5 bases of the junction unmatched. The CDR3 runs 14 residues. CDR1 LNHDA and CDR2 SQIVND come from the germline V gene (reference sequence). Study-level points and caveats: According to the study, roughly 180 TCR beta chains were cytomegalovirus-associated. A missense variant in DCLRE1C was later tied to TCR beta V- and J-gene trimming. Indistinguishability led to the exclusion of some V segments, TRBV6-2 and TRBV6-3 included.

This TCR came from a man aged 35 to 55 in good health and CMV-seronegative. The V gene is TRBV19, the J gene TRBJ1-1, with 9 bases fitting TRBD1. Sequenced sample: PBMCs. In nucleotides, the CDR3 is TGTGCCAGTAGTCTGACAGGGGGGGGCACTGAAGCTTTCTTT. Its translation is CASSLTGGGTEAFF.